The 16 T cell receptor beta chains in this list originate from one sample, sequenced in a study of CD8+ T cells in alopecia areata. cDNA prepared by RNA extraction and subsequent reverse transcription served as the template for sequencing. The data were produced by immunoSEQ multiplex PCR, yet TCRdb's version contains in-frame clones alone and is incomplete. In the table there are about 150,000 clones, 55% to 65% of which are singletons. Sample: CD4+ T cells sorted from blood. The receptors shown here come from a human donor in good health.

This sequence joins TRBV30 and TRBJ2-2; no firm D call. The CDR3 consists of 15 residues. The V gene's germline CDR1 is GTSNPN and CDR2 SVGIG (reference sequence). Trimming took off 0 bases at V and 4 bases at J, with 12 bases between the two ends. CDR3 DNA: TGTGCCTGGAGTGTACCCCCAGTACGCACCGGGGAGCTGTTTTTT. Translation: CAWSVPPVRTGELFF.

This clone turned up a few times. The CDR3 sequence is CASSQQGLEQFF. The CDR3, as DNA: TGTGCCAGCAGCCAACAGGGACTGGAGCAGTTCTTC. The V gene is TRBV14, the J gene TRBJ2-1, with D perhaps matching TRBD2 (6 bases). Trimming shortened V by 2 bases and J by 10 bases, and 9 bases separated the two germline ends. The V gene's germline CDR1 is SGHDN and CDR2 FVKESK. The CDR3 runs to 12 residues. Full variable domain (missing parts from reference TRBV14 and TRBJ2-1): EAGVTQFPSHSVIEKGQTVTLRCDPISGHDNLYWYRRVMGKEIKFLLHFVKESKQDESGMPNNRFLAERTGGTYSTLKVQPAELEDSGVYFCASSQQGLEQFFGPGTRLTVL.

V gene TRBV28 combines with J gene TRBJ2-7; 10 nucleotides match TRBD1. Per germline, CDR1 MDHEN and CDR2 SYDVKM. The CDR3 is 14 amino acids. V shed 5 bases and J 2 bases; nucleotides not matched to a gene: 3. CDR3 sequence reads: CASSAGTGAYEQYF. In DNA, the CDR3 is TGTGCCAGCAGTGCCGGGACAGGGGCCTACGAGCAGTACTTC.

This clone appeared a few times. The rearrangement uses TRBV29-1 and TRBJ1-4; no clear D gene. The CDR3 spans 10 residues. The ends were cut back, 7 bases at V and 7 bases at J, with 7 bases in the middle. Germline-derived CDR1 and CDR2 are SQVTM and ANQGSEA. The CDR3 nucleotides are TGCAGCGCCGCGTCTGAAAAACTGTTTTTT. Translation gives CSAASEKLFF.

The chain carries TRBV2 and TRBJ2-7, with D tentatively TRBD2 (5 bases). Germline V lookup: CDR1 SNHLY, CDR2 FYNNEI. V was pared by 5 bases and J by 7 bases, with 15 bases between. This CDR3 spans 13 amino acids. The CDR3 sequence is CASSLGRVREQYF. The DNA of the CDR3 is TGTGCCAGCAGTCTGGGGAGAGTCCGGGAGCAGTACTTC.

This chain connects TRBV2 to TRBJ2-1, with D tentatively TRBD1 (5 bases). The CDR3 is 13 residues long. Trimming took off 7 bases at V and 5 bases at J, with 12 bases between the two ends. The V gene's germline CDR1 is SNHLY and CDR2 FYNNEI. The CDR3 DNA sequence: TGTGCCAGCACGCCAGGGCCAAACAATGAGCAGTTCTTC. Translating gives CASTPGPNNEQFF.

This clone appeared once. J is TRBJ2-6 and V is TRBV29-1; the D gene could be TRBD1 or TRBD2 (5 bases each). The CDR3 sequence is 15 residues long. Trimming took off 4 bases at V and 0 bases at J, with 10 bases between the two ends. Germline V CDR1 and CDR2: SQVTM, ANQGSEA. The chain's CDR3 is CSVVQGVSGANVLTF. Here the CDR3 DNA reads TGCAGCGTTGTGCAGGGAGTCTCTGGGGCCAACGTCCTGACTTTC.

This clone was seen just once. This chain links TRBV29-1 with TRBJ2-2, with a possible D match to TRBD2 (6 bases). This CDR3 has 13 amino acids. The germline gives CDR1 SQVTM, CDR2 ANQGSEA. V lost 5 bases to trimming and J lost 7 bases, with 14 bases between them. The CDR3 nucleotides read TGCAGCGTTCGGGCGGGAAAGGGCGGGGAGCTGTTTTTT. Its translation is CSVRAGKGGELFF.

This sequence joins TRBV25-1 and TRBJ2-5; perhaps TRBD1 as D (6 bases). V lost 1 base to trimming and J lost 5 bases, with 14 bases between them. In germline, CDR1 is MGHDK, CDR2 SYGVNS. This CDR3 contains 15 residues. In nucleotides, the CDR3 is TGTGCCAGCAGTGAATTCAGGGGCGGCGGGGAGACCCAGTACTTC. It specifies CASSEFRGGGETQYF. Full variable domain (remainder filled in from reference TRBV25-1 and TRBJ2-5): EADIYQTPRYLVIGTGKKITLECSQTMGHDKMYWYQQDPGMELHLIHYSYGVNSTEKGDLSSESTVSRIRTEHFPLTLESARPSHTSQYLCASSEFRGGGETQYFGPGTRLLVL.

V gene TRBV13 combines with J gene TRBJ2-7; D might be TRBD1 or TRBD2, each matching 6 bases. Trimming removed 3 bases at V and 13 bases at J, with 22 bases between. Per germline, CDR1 PRHDT and CDR2 FYEKMQ (reference sequence). The CDR3 extends over 14 amino acids. CDR3 sequence: CASSFHNTDGGHYF. As DNA, the CDR3 is TGTGCCAGCAGCTTTCATAATACCGACGGGGGCCACTACTTC.

The V and J genes are TRBV6-1 and TRBJ2-5; tentatively, D is TRBD2 (6 bases). Per germline, CDR1 MNHNS and CDR2 SASEGT. Trimming removed 3 bases from V and 5 bases from J, with 7 bases in between. This CDR3 has 12 amino acids. Here the CDR3 DNA reads TGTGCCAGCAGTGATCGGGGGGAGACCCAGTACTTC. Translation: CASSDRGETQYF.

This sequence joins TRBV5-1 and TRBJ2-1, with 7 nucleotides matching TRBD1. Germline V gene sequence: CDR1 SGHRS, CDR2 YFSETQ. Losses at the gene ends were 4 bases for V and 0 bases for J; bases not matched to a gene: 7. This CDR3 region has 16 residues. The CDR3, as DNA: TGCGCCAGCAGCAGGGGACAGACGAGCTCCTACAATGAGCAGTTCTTC. Amino acids: CASSRGQTSSYNEQFF.

This chain joins TRBV5-4 and TRBJ2-7, with unresolved D. V was shortened by 2 bases and J by 5 bases, with 14 bases between the two germline ends. Germline values: CDR1 SGHNT, CDR2 YYREEE (reference sequence). The CDR3 extends over 14 amino acids. CDR3 in amino acids: CASSFLELGNEQYF. The CDR3 DNA reads TGTGCCAGCAGCTTCCTCGAACTGGGGAACGAGCAGTACTTC. Using reference TRBV5-4 and TRBJ2-7 for the parts outside the CDR3, the full variable domain is ETGVTQSPTHLIKTRGQQVTLRCSSQSGHNTVSWYQQALGQGPQFIFQYYREEENGRGNFPPRFSGLQFPNYSSELNVNALELDDSALYLCASSFLELGNEQYFGPGTRLTVT.

The chain recombines TRBV2 with TRBJ2-5, with TRBD2 as a possible D gene (5 bases). Germline CDR1 reads SNHLY; CDR2 reads FYNNEI. CDR3 length: 13 residues. V was cut by 8 bases and J by 4 bases, with 14 bases left in between. The CDR3: CASPRVGGETQYF. The DNA of the CDR3 is TGTGCCAGCCCAAGGGTAGGAGGAGAGACCCAGTACTTC. The whole variable domain, remainder taken from reference TRBV2 and TRBJ2-5, is EPEVTQTPSHQVTQMGQEVILRCVPISNHLYFYWYRQILGQKVEFLVSFYNNEISEKSEIFDDQFSVERPDGSNFTLKIRSTKLEDSAMYFCASPRVGGETQYFGPGTRLLVL.

The chain is built from TRBV2 and TRBJ2-4; D is perhaps TRBD2 (5 bases). The CDR3 loop spans 16 amino acids. Trimming cost V 2 bases and J 7 bases, with 18 bases left between them. Germline V gene sequence: CDR1 SNHLY, CDR2 FYNNEI. The CDR3 DNA reads TGTGCCAGCAGTGAAACAACGGGGTCGGGTTGGAACATTCAGTACTTC. It codes for CASSETTGSGWNIQYF.

The chain carries TRBV5-4 and TRBJ2-5, with D possibly matching TRBD2 (5 bases). Germline loops: CDR1 SGHNT, CDR2 YYREEE (reference sequence). Trimming removed 0 bases at V and 5 bases at J, with 8 bases between. The CDR3 length is 13 residues. The CDR3 loop reads CASSLGAGETQYF. The CDR3 region has the DNA TGTGCCAGCAGCTTGGGGGCGGGCGAGACCCAGTACTTC. Full variable domain (remainder filled in from reference TRBV5-4 and TRBJ2-5): ETGVTQSPTHLIKTRGQQVTLRCSSQSGHNTVSWYQQALGQGPQFIFQYYREEENGRGNFPPRFSGLQFPNYSSELNVNALELDDSALYLCASSLGAGETQYFGPGTRLLVL.